Listed here are 2 T cell receptor beta chains from one sample, sequenced in a study of blood T cell repertoires in COVID-19. Profiled with immunoSEQ multiplex PCR; TCRdb holds only in-frame clones, not every one. The table records approximately 210,000 clones, 70% to 90% of them present only once. The sequenced sample was PBMCs or T cells enriched from blood (not recorded which). These TCRs come from a young man with acute COVID-19.

The CDR3 reads CASSFRGDSRPQHF. CDR3 DNA sequence: TGTGCCAGCAGTTTCAGGGGGGATTCGCGGCCCCAGCATTTT. V and J are TRBV6-5 and TRBJ1-5, with 7 bases lining up with TRBD1. Trimming took 4 bases from V and 9 from J; bases not matched to a gene: 9. Germline CDR1 and CDR2: MNHEY and SVGAGI. The CDR3 is made up of 14 amino acids.

The V and J genes are TRBV27 and TRBJ2-7; D not resolved. Germline CDR1 and CDR2: MNHEY and SMNVEV (reference sequence). V lost 6 bases and J lost 1, with 13 bases in between. The CDR3 length is 14 residues. CDR3 sequence (DNA): TGTGCCAGCAGAGTGGCCCGTGGTTCCTACGAGCAGTACTTC. Amino acid sequence: CASRVARGSYEQYF.